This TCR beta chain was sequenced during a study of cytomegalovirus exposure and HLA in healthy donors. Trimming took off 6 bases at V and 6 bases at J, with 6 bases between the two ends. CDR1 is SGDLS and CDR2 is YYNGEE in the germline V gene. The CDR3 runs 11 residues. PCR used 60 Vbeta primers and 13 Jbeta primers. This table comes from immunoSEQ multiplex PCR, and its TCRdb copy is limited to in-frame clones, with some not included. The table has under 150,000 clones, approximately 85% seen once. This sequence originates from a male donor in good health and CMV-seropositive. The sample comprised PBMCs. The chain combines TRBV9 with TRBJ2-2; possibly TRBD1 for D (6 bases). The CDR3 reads CASKGAGELFF. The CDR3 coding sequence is TGTGCCAGCAAGGGGGCCGGGGAGCTGTTTTTT.